This T cell receptor beta chain was profiled in a study of human T cells and chemical hapten exposure. Study-wide background: On the upper back, patch tests were applied with 0.01% DPC and read at 6 days.

TCRdb re-analysed the RACE reads in MiXCR, keeping a single row per CDR3 protein. The sample lists about 190,000 distinct CDR3 sequences; more than 20% were seen once. CDR3 size: 16 residues. The germline V gene has CDR1 LGHNA and CDR2 YSLEER. Trimming cost V 0 bases and J 5 bases; bases outside gene matches: 6. By share, this clonotype counts as medium-sized. Its antigen is not known. Study-wide points: In the PT1 data, expanded TCR counts showed a positive correlation with patch test score.

Specified time point: patch test 3, about 24 weeks after DPC sensitization. The treatment is: therapeutic diphenylcyclopropenone sensitization with weekly scalp DPC. V is TRBV4-3 and J is TRBJ2-7; 11 bases map to TRBD2. The receptor comes from a middle-aged woman with alopecia areata. Some clones in this sample may be carry-over from other donors' samples. The sample was whole blood, taken in connection with sensitization to the hapten diphenylcyclopropenone (DPC). The CDR3 DNA is TGCGCCAGCAGCCAAGATTTTACTAGCGGGAGTGACGAGCAGTACTTC. The encoded protein is CASSQDFTSGSDEQYF.